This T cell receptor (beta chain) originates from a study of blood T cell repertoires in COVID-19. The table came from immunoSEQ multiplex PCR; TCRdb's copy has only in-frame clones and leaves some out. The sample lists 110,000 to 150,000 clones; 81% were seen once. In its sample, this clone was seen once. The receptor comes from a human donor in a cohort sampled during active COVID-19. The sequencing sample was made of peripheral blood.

The CDR3 region has the DNA TGTGCCAGCAGCCCGTCCGGGACAGGGGCTGGGGCCAACGTCCTGACTTTC. It specifies CASSPSGTGAGANVLTF. This chain uses TRBV7-9 with TRBJ2-6; 10 positions agree with TRBD1. J was trimmed by 2 bases and V by 5 bases; bases with no gene match: 6. This CDR3 is built from 17 residues. The germline V gene has CDR1 SEHNR and CDR2 FQNEAQ (reference sequence).